This paragraph reports one T cell receptor beta chain. Its antigen is unidentified. V trimming: 4 bases; J trimming: 5 bases; junction bases outside the gene matches: 10. The CDR3 is 17 residues long. Germline V CDR1 and CDR2: SGHTA, FQGNSA. Researchers amplified the TCR beta CDR3 regions from RNA transcripts. HTBI primers drove first-round RT-PCR of the TCR CDR3. TCRdb processed the multiplex PCR reads anew with MiXCR; each CDR3 protein has one entry. The data show about 680,000 distinct CDR3 sequences, around a third seen once. This entry is derived from a study of T cells in Graves' hyperthyroidism and ophthalmopathy. Study conclusions and caveats: Peripheral blood also featured most of the thyroid clonotypes expanded above 0.001.

Stability of Graves' hyperthyroidism was defined as absent ophthalmopathy progression within 18 months. This chain joins TRBV7-2 and TRBJ2-5; 13 nucleotides line up with TRBD2. Sequenced input: blood. This clonotype was obtained from a woman in her 40s with Graves' hyperthyroidism. Here the CDR3 DNA reads TGTGCCAGCAGCTCACGGACTAGCGGGAGACCCGGGGAGACCCAGTACTTC. Residues: CASSSRTSGRPGETQYF.